These 25 T cell receptor beta chains share one sample of origin, sequenced in a study of T-cell memory formation after mild COVID-19. MiXCR, applied by TCRdb to the 5' RACE reads, yields one record per CDR3 protein. Here the sample spans approximately 240,000 distinct CDR3 sequences, 15% to 20% being singletons. Sequenced input: PBMCs or a T cell subset sorted from them (not recorded which). These receptors came from a man aged 18 to 29 who had mild COVID-19 (a few samples of this study predate the infection). Cell type and time point are not known.

The V gene is TRBV12-3 or TRBV12-4, the J gene TRBJ1-5; D gene ambiguous. This CDR3 region has 14 residues. V dropped 2 bases and J dropped 5 bases, with 10 bases sitting between them. CDR3 protein: CASSLSAGYQPQHF. For the CDR3, the DNA is TGTGCCAGCAGTTTAAGCGCAGGTTATCAGCCCCAGCATTTT.

The rearrangement links TRBV20-1 to TRBJ2-1; D assignment may be TRBD1 or TRBD2 (6 bases each). This CDR3 spans 12 amino acids. Germline assignment: CDR1 DFQATT and CDR2 SNEGSKA (reference sequence). Trimming stripped 6 bases from V and 8 bases from J, with 14 bases between. CDR3: CSARLGGDEQFF. The CDR3, as DNA: TGCAGTGCCAGACTGGGGGGCGATGAGCAGTTCTTC.

The chain links TRBV5-4 to TRBJ2-3; 8 nucleotides align to TRBD2. Germline V gives CDR1 SGHNT, CDR2 YYREEE (reference sequence). This CDR3 contains 16 residues. J gave up 5 bases and V 5 bases, and 13 bases lay outside the gene matches. CDR3 amino acids: CASSRGPGLEGDTQYF. The CDR3 DNA is TGTGCCAGCAGTCGGGGCCCGGGACTAGAAGGAGATACGCAGTATTTT. Complete variable domain (other parts from reference TRBV5-4 and TRBJ2-3): ETGVTQSPTHLIKTRGQQVTLRCSSQSGHNTVSWYQQALGQGPQFIFQYYREEENGRGNFPPRFSGLQFPNYSSELNVNALELDDSALYLCASSRGPGLEGDTQYFGPGTRLTVL.

The V gene is TRBV7-9, the J gene TRBJ2-7; D may match TRBD1 or TRBD2 (5 bases each). Trimming left V 7 bases short and J 7 bases short, with 14 bases between. The CDR3 runs to 12 residues. CDR1 is SEHNR and CDR2 is FQNEAQ in the germline V gene (reference sequence). CDR3 nucleotides: TGTGCCAGCATTCCCCAGGGACCTGAGCAGTACTTC. Protein: CASIPQGPEQYF.

This clonotype has at least ten counts. The V and J genes are TRBV5-1 and TRBJ2-1, with 12 positions matching TRBD2. Trimming at V came to 3 bases and at J to 10 bases, leaving 2 bases not matched to a gene. CDR3 length: 13 amino acids. CDR1 SGHRS and CDR2 YFSETQ come from the germline V gene. The CDR3 nucleotides read TGCGCCAGCAGCTCGACTAGCGGGGGCGAGCAGTTCTTC. Protein: CASSSTSGGEQFF.

This clonotype was observed a handful of times. The genes are TRBV5-1 and TRBJ2-7, with 7 nucleotides matching TRBD2. Germline CDR1 and CDR2: SGHRS and YFSETQ. The trim removed 2 bases at V and 1 base at J, leaving 3 bases unmatched. The CDR3 runs to 14 residues. The CDR3 region has the DNA TGCGCCAGCAGCTTCGCTAGCGGTTCCTACGAGCAGTACTTC. Protein: CASSFASGSYEQYF.

This clonotype was observed a few times. J is TRBJ1-5 and V is TRBV5-1; TRBD1 might be the D (5 bases). V was cut by 4 bases and J by 8 bases, with 13 bases left in between. This CDR3 has 13 amino acids. Germline CDR1 and CDR2: SGHRS and YFSETQ. The CDR3 loop is CASSPGPSEPQHF. The CDR3 region has the DNA TGCGCCAGCAGCCCGGGACCGAGTGAGCCCCAGCATTTT.

The rearrangement uses TRBV7-9 and TRBJ2-2; D is unresolved. Trimming stripped 1 base from V and 7 bases from J, with 7 bases between. This CDR3 has 13 amino acids. Germline assignment: CDR1 SEHNR and CDR2 FQNEAQ (reference sequence). The CDR3 is CASSLDSLGELFF. The CDR3 bases are TGTGCCAGCAGCTTAGATAGCCTCGGGGAGCTGTTTTTT.

In its sample, this clonotype was seen many times. The J gene is TRBJ2-7, the V gene TRBV7-8; TRBD1 aligns across 8 bases. The CDR3 totals 16 residues. V was clipped by 0 bases and J by 1 base; unmatched bases: 5. Germline V gives CDR1 SGHVS, CDR2 FQNEAQ. CDR3 region: CASSLALRTGSYEQYF. DNA of the CDR3: TGTGCCAGCAGCTTAGCGCTTCGGACAGGGTCCTACGAGCAGTACTTC.

The rearrangement joins TRBV11-2 to TRBJ2-3; tentative D call: TRBD2 (5 bases). Trimming left V 5 bases short and J 2 bases short, with 14 bases between. Germline V gene data show CDR1 as SGHAT and CDR2 as FQNNGV. This CDR3 has 15 amino acids. CDR3 amino acids: CASSPRRGPTDTQYF. DNA for the CDR3: TGTGCCAGCAGCCCCCGCCGGGGTCCCACAGATACGCAGTATTTT.

This clonotype has more than one count but fewer than ten. V gene TRBV5-1 combines with J gene TRBJ2-5; 13 positions agree with TRBD2. This CDR3 spans 16 amino acids. Looked up from germline, CDR1 is SGHRS and CDR2 is YFSETQ. J gave up 2 bases and V 4 bases, and 5 bases lay outside the gene matches. The CDR3 DNA is TGCGCCAGCAGCCTCGGGACTAGCGGGGTACAAGAGACCCAGTACTTC. As protein: CASSLGTSGVQETQYF. Drawing the rest from reference TRBV5-1 and TRBJ2-5, the complete variable domain is KAGVTQTPRYLIKTRGQQVTLSCSPISGHRSVSWYQQTPGQGLQFLFEYFSETQRNKGNFPGRFSGRQFSNSRSEMNVSTLELGDSALYLCASSLGTSGVQETQYFGPGTRLLVL.

This clonotype was seen more than once but under ten times. V and J are TRBV21-1 and TRBJ2-5; the DNA was not used to check the table's D call, TRBD2. TRBV21-1 is a pseudogene segment. The CDR3 contains 13 residues. The CDR3 nucleotides are TGTGCCAGCAATCTAGCGGCCCAAGAGACCCAGTACTTC. It specifies CASNLAAQETQYF.

V gene TRBV29-1 combines with J gene TRBJ1-2; a weak D match, TRBD1 (5 bases). Trimming removed 7 bases at V and 7 bases at J, with 16 bases between. CDR1 and CDR2 (germline): SQVTM, ANQGSEA. This CDR3 has 12 amino acids. In nucleotides, the CDR3 is TGCAGCGCCTTACACGGGGCTATTGGCTACACCTTC. It yields the protein CSALHGAIGYTF.

The V gene is TRBV7-2, the J gene TRBJ1-6; D gene unclear. This CDR3 has 14 amino acids. Trimming shortened V by 6 bases and J by 7 bases, and 13 bases separated the two germline ends. CDR1 and CDR2 from the germline V gene are SGHTA and FQGNSA. CDR3 in amino acids: CASSSWVGNSPLHF. The DNA for the CDR3 is TGTGCCAGCAGTTCGTGGGTGGGCAATTCACCCCTCCACTTT.

Many counts were recorded for this clonotype. This sequence joins TRBV10-3 and TRBJ1-4, with 8 positions matching TRBD1. The germline V gene encodes CDR1 ENHRY and CDR2 SYGVKD. V shed 10 bases and J 7 bases; nucleotides not matched to a gene: 8. CDR3 length equals 13 residues. The CDR3 spells CATKTGDREKLFF. The CDR3 nucleotides are TGTGCCACCAAGACAGGGGACCGTGAAAAACTGTTTTTT.

This chain connects TRBV7-3 to TRBJ2-5; 7 bases fit TRBD2. V gave up 6 bases and J gave up 2 bases; unmatched junction bases: 12. CDR1 is SGHTA, CDR2 FQGTGA, per germline. CDR3 length: 16 residues. DNA for the CDR3: TGTGCCAGCAGTCCCGGGGTAGGCGGGGGACAAGAGACCCAGTACTTC. This gives the protein CASSPGVGGGQETQYF. Full variable domain (missing parts from reference TRBV7-3 and TRBJ2-5): GAGVSQTPSNKVTEKGKYVELRCDPISGHTALYWYRQSLGQGPEFLIYFQGTGAADDSGLPNDRFFAVRPEGSVSTLKIQRTERGDSAVYLCASSPGVGGGQETQYFGPGTRLLVL.

This chain links TRBV19 with TRBJ2-7, with 7 bases lining up with TRBD2. The V and J ends lost 1 base and 0 bases, in that order; junction bases with no gene match: 0. The CDR3 has 14 residues. The germline CDR1 and CDR2 sequences are LNHDA and SQIVND (reference sequence). The CDR3 nucleotides read TGTGCCAGTAGTATAGCGGGGGGCTCCTACGAGCAGTACTTC. Translating it yields CASSIAGGSYEQYF.

This sequence joins TRBV24-1 and TRBJ2-3; unclear D gene. The length of the CDR3 is 12 residues. Trimming removed 1 base at V and 6 bases at J, with 4 bases between. Germline assignment: CDR1 KGHDR and CDR2 SFDVKD. The CDR3 nucleotides are TGTGCCACCAGTGATTTTTGGGATACGCAGTATTTT. It encodes CATSDFWDTQYF.

The CDR3 protein is CASSLLRGHEQFF. The CDR3 DNA follows: TGTGCCAGCAGCCTCCTCCGGGGGCATGAGCAGTTCTTC. This chain joins TRBV7-2 and TRBJ2-1, with D possibly called TRBD1 or TRBD2 (6 bases each). Germline V lookup: CDR1 SGHTA, CDR2 FQGNSA. Trimming removed 5 bases from V and 8 bases from J, with 13 bases in between. This CDR3 region has 13 residues.

The table lists this clonotype with a few counts. In DNA, the CDR3 is TGCGCCAGCAGCTTGGCGCCAGGGGGAAGCACAGATACGCAGTATTTT. Translating it yields CASSLAPGGSTDTQYF. The J gene is TRBJ2-3, the V gene TRBV5-1, with 7 bases fitting TRBD1. Germline V gene lookup returns CDR1 SGHRS and CDR2 YFSETQ. The J segment lost 0 bases and the V segment lost 0 bases, leaving 4 bases of the junction unmatched. CDR3 length: 16 amino acids. Variable domain in full (rest from reference TRBV5-1 and TRBJ2-3): KAGVTQTPRYLIKTRGQQVTLSCSPISGHRSVSWYQQTPGQGLQFLFEYFSETQRNKGNFPGRFSGRQFSNSRSEMNVSTLELGDSALYLCASSLAPGGSTDTQYFGPGTRLTVL.

This clonotype occurred a few times. V usage is TRBV3-1 and J usage is TRBJ2-3, with a tentative D call TRBD2 (6 bases). Trimming shortened V by 3 bases and J by 8 bases, and 21 bases separated the two germline ends. The CDR3 runs to 16 residues. Germline CDR1 LGHDT, CDR2 YNNKEL (reference sequence). The CDR3, as DNA: TGTGCCAGCAGCCATTCCGGGACTTCTCGTTGGGGTACGCAGTATTTT. This gives the protein CASSHSGTSRWGTQYF.

This clonotype was counted many times. The V gene is TRBV7-6, the J gene TRBJ2-5; no clear D. The V and J ends lost 3 bases and 5 bases respectively, with 10 bases between them. Germline V gene lookup returns CDR1 SGHVS and CDR2 FNYEAQ. This CDR3 region has 13 residues. Here the CDR3 reads CASSFIGWETQYF. The CDR3 DNA reads TGTGCCAGCAGCTTTATTGGCTGGGAGACCCAGTACTTC.

The chain employs TRBV7-8 and TRBJ1-6; D is undetermined. V was cut by 5 bases and J by 6 bases, with 5 bases left in between. Germline CDR1 SGHVS, CDR2 FQNEAQ. CDR3 length equals 12 residues. The CDR3 loop reads CASSPSNSPLHF. The DNA of the CDR3 is TGTGCCAGCAGCCCGAGTAATTCACCCCTCCACTTT.

This clonotype was detected only a few times. J is TRBJ1-5 and V is TRBV18; the D is unclear. Germline V lookup: CDR1 KGHSH, CDR2 LQKENI. This CDR3 has 14 residues. Trimming shortened V by 3 bases and J by 0 bases, and 6 bases separated the two germline ends. In nucleotides, the CDR3 is TGTGCCAGCTCACCCACGTATAGCAATCAGCCCCAGCATTTT. Protein sequence: CASSPTYSNQPQHF. The full variable domain, in which reference TRBV18 and TRBJ1-5 provide the parts outside the CDR3, is NAGVMQNPRHLVRRRGQEARLRCSPMKGHSHVYWYRQLPEEGLKFMVYLQKENIIDESGMPKERFSAEFPKEGPSILRIQQVVRGDSAAYFCASSPTYSNQPQHFGDGTRLSIL.

The gene calls are TRBV7-3 and TRBJ1-1; D ambiguous. V lost 3 bases and J 1 base, leaving 9 bases between the germline ends. Germline V CDR1 and CDR2: SGHTA, FQGTGA. The CDR3 sequence is 14 residues long. The DNA for the CDR3 is TGTGCCAGCAGCTTTAGCCCAGGGAACACTGAAGCTTTCTTT. This codes for CASSFSPGNTEAFF.